This TCR beta chain came from a study of cytomegalovirus exposure and HLA in healthy donors. Findings and caveats of the study: Reports state that TCR beta sequences accurately predicted most subjects' HLA-A and HLA-B alleles.

This cohort consisted of healthy bone marrow donors. Per the germline V gene, CDR1 is SEHNR and CDR2 is FQNEAQ (reference sequence). Trimming removed 7 bases from V and 1 base from J; junction bases left unmatched: 3. The CDR3 extends over 16 amino acids. Notes on this clone: The antigen remains unidentified.

The PCR ran on 60 Vbeta and 13 Jbeta primers. Libraries were prepared by immunoSEQ multiplex PCR; TCRdb keeps only in-frame clonotypes and omits some of them. Among about 130,000 clones, roughly a tenth were seen once, and the ten largest hold roughly 4.6%. This sequence joins TRBV7-9 and TRBJ2-2; 13 positions match TRBD2. The source material was PBMCs. This receptor was obtained from a young woman in good health and CMV-seropositive. CDR3 DNA: TGTGCCAGCAACGGACTAGCGGGAGTGAACACCGGGGAGCTGTTTTTT. Protein sequence: CASNGLAGVNTGELFF.